This T cell receptor (beta chain) was captured by sequencing in a study of shared clonotypes between healthy human individuals. The donors were adults (healthy and HIV-negative) with no recent acute infections or vaccinations. Source study methods: Filtering was not the same, since immunoSEQ gave junction-only sequences without quality scores. Repertoires were generated with immunoSEQ multiplex PCR, while TCRdb's copy carries only in-frame clones and drops some. V and J calls and clone size come straight from that table; D and trimming were deduced from the DNA. This table has some 470,000 clones, 60% to 85% appearing once. The germline V and J ends were trimmed by 4 bases and 0 bases, with 10 bases remaining between them. The CDR3 extends over 14 amino acids. Per the germline V gene, CDR1 is KGHSY and CDR2 is FQNENV.

Sequenced sample: PBMCs. The chain recombines TRBV16 with TRBJ2-7; tentatively, D is TRBD2 (5 bases). The receptor was isolated from a woman in her thirties or forties in good health. Some clones in this sample may be carry-over from other donors' samples. The CDR3 sequence: CASSRSGNSYEQYF. Written as DNA, the CDR3 is TGTGCCAGCAGCCGATCGGGAAACTCCTACGAGCAGTACTTC.